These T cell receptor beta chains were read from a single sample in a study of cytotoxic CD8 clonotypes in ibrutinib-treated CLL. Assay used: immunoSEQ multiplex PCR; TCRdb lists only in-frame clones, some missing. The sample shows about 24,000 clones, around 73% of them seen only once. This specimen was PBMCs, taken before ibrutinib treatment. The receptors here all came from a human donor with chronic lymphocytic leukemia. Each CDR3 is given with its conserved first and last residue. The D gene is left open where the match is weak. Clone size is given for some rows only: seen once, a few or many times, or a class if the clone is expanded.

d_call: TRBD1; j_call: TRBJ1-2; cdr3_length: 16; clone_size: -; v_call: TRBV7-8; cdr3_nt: TGTGCCAGCAGCTTAGGTGGTAGACAGGGGGCGACAGGCTACACCTTC; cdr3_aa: CASSLGGRQGATGYTF
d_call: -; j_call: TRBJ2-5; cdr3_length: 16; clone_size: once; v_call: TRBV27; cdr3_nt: TGTGCCAGCAGTTTAAGGGGAGAGTCGATGGGGGAGACCCAGTACTTC; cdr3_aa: CASSLRGESMGETQYF
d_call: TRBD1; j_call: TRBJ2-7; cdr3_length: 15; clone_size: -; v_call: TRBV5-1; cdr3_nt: TGCGCCAGCAGCTTGGAGTCACAGGGGGCCTACGAGCAGTACTTC; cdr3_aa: CASSLESQGAYEQYF
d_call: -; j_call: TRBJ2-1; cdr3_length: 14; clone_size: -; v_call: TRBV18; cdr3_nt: TGTGCCAGCTCACCACCGTCGCTTCGCACTCAGCAGTTCTTC; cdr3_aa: CASSPPSLRTQQFF
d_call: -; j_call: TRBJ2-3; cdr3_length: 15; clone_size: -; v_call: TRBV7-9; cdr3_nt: TGTGCCAGCAGCGGACGACAGGTCACCACAGATACGCAGTATTTT; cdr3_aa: CASSGRQVTTDTQYF
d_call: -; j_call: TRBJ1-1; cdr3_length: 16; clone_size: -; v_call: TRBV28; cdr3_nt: TGTGCCAGCAGGTTAATAAGTTTAGCGACAGACACTGAAGCTTTCTTT; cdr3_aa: CASRLISLATDTEAFF
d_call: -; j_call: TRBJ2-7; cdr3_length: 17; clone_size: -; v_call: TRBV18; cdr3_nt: TGTGCCAGCTCACCATCTGTTCTGAGGGGGAGCTCCTACGAGCAGTACTTC; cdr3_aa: CASSPSVLRGSSYEQYF
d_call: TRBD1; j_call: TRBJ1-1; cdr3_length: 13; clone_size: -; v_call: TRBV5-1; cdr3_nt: TGCGCCAGCAGCTCCGGGACAGGACGCGAGGGTTTCTTT; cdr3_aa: CASSSGTGREGFF
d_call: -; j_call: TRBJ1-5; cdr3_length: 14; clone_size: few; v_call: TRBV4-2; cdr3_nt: TGTGCCAGCAGCCAAGGGGACGGCGAGCAGCCCCAGCATTTT; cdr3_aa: CASSQGDGEQPQHF
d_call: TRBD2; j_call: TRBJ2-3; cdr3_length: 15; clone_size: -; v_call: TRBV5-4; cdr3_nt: TGTGCCAGCAGCCCGACCAGCGGGAGGTCTGATACGCAGTATTTT; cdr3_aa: CASSPTSGRSDTQYF
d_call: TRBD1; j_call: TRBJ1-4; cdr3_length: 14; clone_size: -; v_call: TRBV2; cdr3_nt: TGTGCCAGCAGTGAGGGACAGGGGAGGGAAAAACTGTTTTTT; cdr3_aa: CASSEGQGREKLFF
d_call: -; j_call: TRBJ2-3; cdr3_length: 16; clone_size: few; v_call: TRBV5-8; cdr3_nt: TGTGCCAGCAGTCACGAGGGGTCCCTGGGATCAGATACGCAGTATTTT; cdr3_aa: CASSHEGSLGSDTQYF
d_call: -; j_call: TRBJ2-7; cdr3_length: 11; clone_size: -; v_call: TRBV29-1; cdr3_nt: TGCAGCGCCGCGGACAGTTACGAGCAGTACTTC; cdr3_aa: CSAADSYEQYF
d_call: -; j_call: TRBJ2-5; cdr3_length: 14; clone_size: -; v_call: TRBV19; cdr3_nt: TGTGCCAGTAGTATAAATGAGGTATCAGAGACCCAGTACTTC; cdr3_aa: CASSINEVSETQYF
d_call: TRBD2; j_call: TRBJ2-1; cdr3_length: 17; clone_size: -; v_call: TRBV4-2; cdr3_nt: TGTGCCAGCAGCCAAGTAACTAGCGGGGCCGGTACAGTTGAGCAGTTCTTC; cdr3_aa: CASSQVTSGAGTVEQFF
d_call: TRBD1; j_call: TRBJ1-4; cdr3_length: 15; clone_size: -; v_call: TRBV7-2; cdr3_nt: TGTGCCAGCAGATTAGAAGGGACAGGCAATGAAAAACTGTTTTTT; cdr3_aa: CASRLEGTGNEKLFF
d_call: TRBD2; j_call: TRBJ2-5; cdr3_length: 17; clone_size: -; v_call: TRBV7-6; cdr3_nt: TGTGCCAGCAGCTTAATGGCGGCTAGCGGGCCCCAAGAGACCCAGTACTTC; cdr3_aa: CASSLMAASGPQETQYF
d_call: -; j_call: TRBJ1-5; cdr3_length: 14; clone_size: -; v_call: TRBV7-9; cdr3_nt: TGTGCCAGCAGCTTAGGACGGGGGGATCAGCCCCAGCATTTT; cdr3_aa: CASSLGRGDQPQHF
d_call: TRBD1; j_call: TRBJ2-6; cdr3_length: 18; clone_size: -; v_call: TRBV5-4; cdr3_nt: TGTGCCAGCAGCACGAGACAGGGGGGAAGCTCTGGGGCCAACGTCCTGACTTTC; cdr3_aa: CASSTRQGGSSGANVLTF
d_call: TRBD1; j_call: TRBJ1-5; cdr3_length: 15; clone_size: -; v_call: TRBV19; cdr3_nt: TGTGCCAGTAGTAAAGGACAGGGTGGCAATCAGCCCCAGCATTTT; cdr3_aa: CASSKGQGGNQPQHF
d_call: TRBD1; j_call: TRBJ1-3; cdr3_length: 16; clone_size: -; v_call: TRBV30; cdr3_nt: TGTGCCTGGACCCCTAGACAGGGATCGACTGGAAACACCATATATTTT; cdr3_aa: CAWTPRQGSTGNTIYF
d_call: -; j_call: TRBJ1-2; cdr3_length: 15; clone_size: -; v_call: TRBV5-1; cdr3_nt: TGCGCCAGCAGCTTGGCCCAGGGAGGGGGCTATGGCTACACCTTC; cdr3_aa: CASSLAQGGGYGYTF
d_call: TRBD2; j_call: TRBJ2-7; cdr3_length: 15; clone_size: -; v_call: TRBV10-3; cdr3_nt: TGTGCCATCAGTGGTCACGGGACTAGTGTTTCCGAGCAGTACTTC; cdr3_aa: CAISGHGTSVSEQYF
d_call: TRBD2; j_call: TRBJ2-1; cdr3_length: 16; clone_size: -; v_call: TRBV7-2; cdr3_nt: TGTGCCAGCAGCTCACCTAGCGGGACGGGGGACAATGAGCAGTTCTTC; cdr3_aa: CASSSPSGTGDNEQFF
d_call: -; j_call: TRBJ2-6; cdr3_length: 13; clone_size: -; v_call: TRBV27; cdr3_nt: TGTGCCAGCAGTCAATCTGGGGCCAACGTCCTGACTTTC; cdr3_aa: CASSQSGANVLTF
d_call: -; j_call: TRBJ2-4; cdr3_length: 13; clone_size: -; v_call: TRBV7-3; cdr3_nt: TGTGCCAGCAGCCTAGCTGCTACGCATATTCAGTACTTC; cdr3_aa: CASSLAATHIQYF
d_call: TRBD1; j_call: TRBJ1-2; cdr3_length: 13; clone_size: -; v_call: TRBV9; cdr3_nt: TGTGCCAGCAGCCCACAGGGGGCGAAGGGCTACACCTTC; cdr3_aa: CASSPQGAKGYTF
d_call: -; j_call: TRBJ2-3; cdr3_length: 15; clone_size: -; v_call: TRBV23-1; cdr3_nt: TGCGCCAGCAGTCATATGCAGGGCTCCACAGATACGCAGTATTTT; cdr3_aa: CASSHMQGSTDTQYF
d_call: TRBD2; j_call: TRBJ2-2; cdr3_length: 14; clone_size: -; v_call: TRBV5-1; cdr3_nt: TGCGCCAGCAGCTCAGGGACTAGCACCGGGGAGCTGTTTTTT; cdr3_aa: CASSSGTSTGELFF
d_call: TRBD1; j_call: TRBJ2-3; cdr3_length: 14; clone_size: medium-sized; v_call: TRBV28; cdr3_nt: TGTGCCAGCAGTTGGGCAGGGGGTTCAGATACGCAGTATTTT; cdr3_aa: CASSWAGGSDTQYF
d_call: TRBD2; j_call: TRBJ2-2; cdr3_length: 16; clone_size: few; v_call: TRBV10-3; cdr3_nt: TGTGCCATCAGTGAACCGGGACTAGCGGGGACCGGGGAGCTGTTTTTT; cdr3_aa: CAISEPGLAGTGELFF
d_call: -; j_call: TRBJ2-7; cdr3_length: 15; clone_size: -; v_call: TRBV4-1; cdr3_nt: TGCGCCAGCAGCCAAGATAGGACGGTAATCTACGAGCAGCACTTC; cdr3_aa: CASSQDRTVIYEQHF
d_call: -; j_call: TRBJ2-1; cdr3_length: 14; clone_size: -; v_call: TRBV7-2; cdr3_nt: TGTGCCAGCAGCTTAGGGAGCTCCTACAATGAGCAGTTCTTC; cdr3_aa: CASSLGSSYNEQFF
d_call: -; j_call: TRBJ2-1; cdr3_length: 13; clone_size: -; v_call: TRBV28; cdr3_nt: TGTGCCAGCAGTTTTGGCTCCTACAATGAGCAGTTCTTC; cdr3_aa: CASSFGSYNEQFF
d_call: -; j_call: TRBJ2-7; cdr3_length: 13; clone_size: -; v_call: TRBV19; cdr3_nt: TGTGCCAGTAGTACCCGCAGGGGTTACGAGCAGTACTTC; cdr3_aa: CASSTRRGYEQYF
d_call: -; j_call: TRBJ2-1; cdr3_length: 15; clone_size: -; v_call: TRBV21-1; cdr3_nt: TGTGCCAGCAGCAAAGAACTCAACCCGGGCAATGAGCAGTTCTTC; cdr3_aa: CASSKELNPGNEQFF
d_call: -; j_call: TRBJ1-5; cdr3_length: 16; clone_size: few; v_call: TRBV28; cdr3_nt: TGTGCCAGCAGTCCCGATCAAGTTTATAGCAATCAGCCCCAGCATTTT; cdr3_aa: CASSPDQVYSNQPQHF
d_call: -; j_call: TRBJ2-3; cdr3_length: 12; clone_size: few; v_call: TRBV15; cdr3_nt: TGTGCCACCAGCAGAGACACAGATACGCAGTATTTT; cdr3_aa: CATSRDTDTQYF
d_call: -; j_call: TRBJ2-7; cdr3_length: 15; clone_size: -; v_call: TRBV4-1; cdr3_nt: TGCGCCAGCAGCCAAGACGGCTCCGGAGACTACGAGCAGTACTTC; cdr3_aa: CASSQDGSGDYEQYF
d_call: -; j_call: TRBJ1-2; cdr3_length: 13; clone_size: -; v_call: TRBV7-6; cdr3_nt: TGTGCCAGCAGCTTAGGACAGGAATCTGGCTACACCTTC; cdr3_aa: CASSLGQESGYTF
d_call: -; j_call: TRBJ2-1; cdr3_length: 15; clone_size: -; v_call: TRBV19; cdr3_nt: TGTGCCAGTAGCCCTCACGCCAGGGGTGGCGATGAGCAGTTCTTC; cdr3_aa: CASSPHARGGDEQFF
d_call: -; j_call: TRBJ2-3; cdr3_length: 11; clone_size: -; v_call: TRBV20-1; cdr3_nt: TGCAGTGCGACACTCGAGGATACGCAGTATTTT; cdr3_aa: CSATLEDTQYF
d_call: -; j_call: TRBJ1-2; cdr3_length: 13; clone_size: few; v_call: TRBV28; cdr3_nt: TGTGCCAGCAGTCTCCCCGCCGGGGACGGCTACACCTTC; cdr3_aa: CASSLPAGDGYTF
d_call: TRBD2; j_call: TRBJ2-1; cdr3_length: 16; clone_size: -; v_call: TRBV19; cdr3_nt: TGTGCCAGTAGTATCCCCCCCAGCGGGAGGAACAATGAGCAGTTCTTC; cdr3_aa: CASSIPPSGRNNEQFF
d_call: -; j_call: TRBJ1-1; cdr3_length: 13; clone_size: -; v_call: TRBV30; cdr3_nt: TGTGCCTGGGCCACAGGCCTGAACACTGAAGCTTTCTTT; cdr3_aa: CAWATGLNTEAFF
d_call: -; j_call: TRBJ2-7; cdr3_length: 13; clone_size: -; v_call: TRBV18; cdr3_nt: TGTGCCAGCTCACCTTCCCAGGGGTACGAGCAGTACTTC; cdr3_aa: CASSPSQGYEQYF
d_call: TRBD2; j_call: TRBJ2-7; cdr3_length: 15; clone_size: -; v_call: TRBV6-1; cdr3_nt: TGTGCCAGCAGTGAAGCTAGCGGGAGCTCCTACGAGCAGTACTTC; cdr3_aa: CASSEASGSSYEQYF
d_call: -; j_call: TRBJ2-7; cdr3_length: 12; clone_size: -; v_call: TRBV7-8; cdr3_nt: TGTGCCAGCAGCTTGCCCCTTTTCGAGCAGTACTTC; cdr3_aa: CASSLPLFEQYF
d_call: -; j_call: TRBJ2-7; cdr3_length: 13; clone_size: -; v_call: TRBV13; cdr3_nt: TGTGCCAGCAGCTTCTCTGATGGCAACGAGCAGTACTTC; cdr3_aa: CASSFSDGNEQYF
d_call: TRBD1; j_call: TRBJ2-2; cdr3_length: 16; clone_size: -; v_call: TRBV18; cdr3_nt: TGTGCCAGCTCACCATTGCCTACAGGGGACACCGGGGAGCTGTTTTTT; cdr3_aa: CASSPLPTGDTGELFF
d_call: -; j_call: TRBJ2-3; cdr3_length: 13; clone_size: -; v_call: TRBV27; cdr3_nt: TGTGCCAGCAGATCACTAGCCGAAGATACGCAGTATTTT; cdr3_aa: CASRSLAEDTQYF
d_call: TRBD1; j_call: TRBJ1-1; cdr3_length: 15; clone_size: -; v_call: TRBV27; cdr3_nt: TGTGCCAGCAGTTTAATCGGGACAGGGGACACTGAAGCTTTCTTT; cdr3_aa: CASSLIGTGDTEAFF
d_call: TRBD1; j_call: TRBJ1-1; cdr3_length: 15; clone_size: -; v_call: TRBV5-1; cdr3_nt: TGCGCCAGCAGCTTGGCCGGGACAGGGAACACTGAAGCTTTCTTT; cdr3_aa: CASSLAGTGNTEAFF
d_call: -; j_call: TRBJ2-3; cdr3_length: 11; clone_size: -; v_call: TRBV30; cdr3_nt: TGTGCCTGGACCGACGGGTATACGCAGTATTTT; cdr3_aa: CAWTDGYTQYF
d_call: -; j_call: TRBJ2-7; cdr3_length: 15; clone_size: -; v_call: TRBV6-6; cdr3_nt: TGTGCCAGCAGTAAACGACTAGGGGCGGTCCGCGAGCAGTACTTC; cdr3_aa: CASSKRLGAVREQYF